This T cell receptor (beta chain) was obtained from a study of T cell responses to AZD1222 COVID-19 vaccine. Study-wide findings and caveats: The repertoires were collected only after the peak T cell response. Only 5 or 6 individuals given AZD1222 were seropositive at baseline. The sample set comprised mostly white British donors with more females, and clonal diversity was possibly underestimated.

This CDR3 region has 14 residues. Germline lookup yields CDR1 LNHNV and CDR2 YYDKDF (reference sequence). V lost 1 base, J lost 6 bases, and 12 bases lay in between. As regards this clone: The antigen is unknown.

Clones were read by immunoSEQ multiplex PCR, and TCRdb kept only the in-frame ones, dropping some. The sample yields about 95,000 clones, approximately 91% seen once. This receptor was taken from an adult in good health. The chain combines TRBV15 with TRBJ1-1; possible D gene TRBD1, 5 bases. This sample comprised peripheral blood, obtained on day 0 of AZD1222 vaccination. The CDR3: CATSRGGPPPEAFF. CDR3 coding DNA: TGTGCCACCAGCAGAGGGGGACCCCCTCCTGAAGCTTTCTTT.